This TCR beta chain was recorded in a study of post-analysis software for immune sequencing data. Study-wide results and caveats: Included in a set of five TRBV segments more frequent in patients than controls were TRBV5-6, TRBV5-1 and TRBV20-1.

Unique molecular identifiers featured in each of the TCR beta cDNA libraries. MiXCR, run by TCRdb on the PCR reads, gives a single entry per CDR3 protein. The table has hundreds of thousands of distinct CDR3 sequences, roughly three fifths seen once. Per germline, CDR1 MNHNY and CDR2 SVGAGI (reference sequence). The CDR3 runs to 12 residues. Trimming pared 0 bases from V and 15 bases from J, leaving 12 bases between. On this clonotype: Its specificity is not known.

The rearrangement links TRBV6-6 to TRBJ2-4, with D unresolved. This TCR was recovered from a girl aged 2-10 years with multiple sclerosis. The sequenced sample was blood. CDR3 bases: TGTGCCAGCAGTTACTCGGACGATCCCGGGTACTTC. Residues: CASSYSDDPGYF.